One and the same sample provided the 27 T cell receptor beta chains below, sequenced in a study of Ad26.COV2.S vaccination and SARS-CoV-2 variants. Documented treatment: around 19 received Ad26.COV2.S at low or high dose, single or two shots; about five received placebo; per-sample allocation not given. Material that was analyzed had been drawn on day 63 after the first vaccine or placebo injection. Assay: immunoSEQ multiplex PCR; the TCRdb copy retains only in-frame clones and omits some. The sample holds roughly 380,000 clones, about nine tenths seen once. The starting material was peripheral blood, obtained in a trial of Ad26.COV2.S vaccine versus placebo. The receptors originated from a person between 18 and 59 years old who received the Ad26.COV2.S COVID-19 vaccine or a placebo.

This clone was seen just once. The chain's CDR3 is CASSQELRRGNSYGYTF. Here the CDR3 DNA reads TGCGCCAGCAGCCAGGAGTTAAGGAGGGGAAATTCCTATGGCTACACCTTC. This sequence joins TRBV4-3 and TRBJ1-2, with D perhaps matching TRBD1 (5 bases). The V end was cut by 3 bases, the J end by 4 bases, with 21 bases between. This CDR3 is built from 17 residues. Germline V lookup: CDR1 LGHNA, CDR2 YSLEER.

The chain is built from TRBV6-1 and TRBJ1-4; 8 nucleotides line up with TRBD1. In germline, CDR1 is MNHNS, CDR2 SASEGT. The CDR3 is 16 residues long. The ends lost 3 bases at V and 8 bases at J; junction bases unmatched: 11. The chain's CDR3 is CASSEKVTGTGEKLFF. Written as DNA, the CDR3 is TGTGCCAGCAGTGAGAAAGTTACCGGGACAGGAGAAAAACTGTTTTTT.

The chain carries TRBV4-1 and TRBJ2-7; 7 bases line up with TRBD1. The CDR3 extends over 15 amino acids. Looked up from germline, CDR1 is MGHRA and CDR2 is YSYEKL. J was trimmed by 7 bases and V by 0 bases; bases with no gene match: 9. CDR3 sequence: CASSQDPTGIREQYF. CDR3 DNA: TGCGCCAGCAGCCAAGATCCGACAGGGATTAGAGAGCAGTACTTC.

The chain employs TRBV12-3 or TRBV12-4 and TRBJ1-2; TRBD1 is a possible D gene (5 bases). V was clipped by 3 bases and J by 8 bases, with 13 bases between them. This CDR3 has 13 residues. The CDR3 sequence: CASSFGPRDGYTF. CDR3 coding DNA: TGTGCCAGCAGTTTTGGCCCTAGGGACGGCTACACCTTC.

This CDR3 reads CASSDEGQSSYNEQFF. The CDR3 coding sequence is TGTGCCAGCAGTGATGAGGGACAAAGCTCCTACAATGAGCAGTTCTTC. The rearrangement uses TRBV2 and TRBJ2-1; a weak D match, TRBD1 (6 bases). Trimming shortened V by 3 bases and J by 0 bases, and 12 bases separated the two germline ends. CDR3 length: 16 residues. Germline assignment: CDR1 SNHLY and CDR2 FYNNEI.

This sequence joins TRBV5-4 and TRBJ1-2; unclear D gene. Germline CDR1 reads SGHNT; CDR2 reads YYREEE (reference sequence). This CDR3 comprises 15 residues. V lost 4 bases to trimming and J lost 4 bases, with 17 bases between them. The CDR3 sequence: CASSPTSAATYGYTF. CDR3 nucleotides: TGTGCCAGCAGCCCGACCTCGGCAGCTACCTATGGCTACACCTTC.

The chain is built from TRBV2 and TRBJ2-7; tentative D call: TRBD1 (5 bases). V lost 7 bases and J lost 3, with 13 bases in between. Germline loops: CDR1 SNHLY, CDR2 FYNNEI. CDR3 length: 13 residues. CDR3 bases: TGTGCCAGCAAAGAAGGGGATCTCTACGAGCAGTACTTC. It encodes CASKEGDLYEQYF. The variable domain in full, completed from reference TRBV2 and TRBJ2-7, reads EPEVTQTPSHQVTQMGQEVILRCVPISNHLYFYWYRQILGQKVEFLVSFYNNEISEKSEIFDDQFSVERPDGSNFTLKIRSTKLEDSAMYFCASKEGDLYEQYFGPGTRLTVT.

The V gene is TRBV6-2 or TRBV6-3, the J gene TRBJ1-6; perhaps TRBD1 as D (6 bases). Deletions cut 6 bases from V and 8 bases from J, with 11 bases between. Germline V lookup: CDR1 MNHEY, CDR2 SVGEGT. The length of the CDR3 is 13 residues. The CDR3 coding sequence is TGTGCCAGCAGCGGGACACGCCATTCACCCCTCCACTTT. The encoded protein is CASSGTRHSPLHF.

The chain links TRBV30 to TRBJ2-1; 7 nucleotides match TRBD1. V shed 0 bases and J 7 bases; nucleotides not matched to a gene: 6. The CDR3 consists of 14 residues. Germline CDR1 is GTSNPN and CDR2 is SVGIG (reference sequence). CDR3 bases: TGTGCCTGGAGTGTAGGGCAGGGGGTTAATGAGCAGTTCTTC. It is translated as CAWSVGQGVNEQFF.

This clone was seen once. V usage is TRBV27 and J usage is TRBJ1-5; tentatively, D is TRBD1 (5 bases). V gave up 6 bases and J gave up 2 bases, with 23 bases separating them. The CDR3 covers 18 residues. Germline lookup yields CDR1 MNHEY and CDR2 SMNVEV (reference sequence). The CDR3, as DNA: TGTGCCAGCAGAGGAGGGGAGGTTGGCTATAGCGGCAATCAGCCCCAGCATTTT. Its protein product is CASRGGEVGYSGNQPQHF.

This chain connects TRBV7-2 to TRBJ1-1, with D tentatively TRBD1 (6 bases). Trimming stripped 5 bases from V and 6 bases from J, with 19 bases between. CDR3 size: 15 residues. CDR1 SGHTA and CDR2 FQGNSA come from the germline V gene. CDR3 sequence reads: CASSVLGGAGAEAFF. CDR3 nucleotide sequence: TGTGCCAGCAGCGTACTGGGAGGGGCAGGGGCTGAAGCTTTCTTT.

This rearrangement joins TRBV7-6 to TRBJ2-1, with TRBD2 matching over 14 bases. CDR1 is SGHVS and CDR2 is FNYEAQ in the germline V gene. V shed 5 bases and J 9 bases; nucleotides not matched to a gene: 6. The CDR3 is made up of 15 amino acids. CDR3 DNA: TGTGCCAGCAGCCCCGGACTAGCGGGGGGAAGTGAGCAGTTCTTC. Protein sequence: CASSPGLAGGSEQFF.

This chain links TRBV4-3 with TRBJ2-3, with TRBD1 matching over 7 bases. Germline loops: CDR1 LGHNA, CDR2 YSLEER. The CDR3 loop spans 18 amino acids. J was trimmed by 0 bases and V by 1 base; bases with no gene match: 10. CDR3 nucleotide sequence: TGCGCCAGCAGCCAAGTTGGTGGGACAGACCCTAGCACAGATACGCAGTATTTT. Translated: CASSQVGGTDPSTDTQYF.

The V gene is TRBV4-1, the J gene TRBJ2-6; possible D gene TRBD2, 5 bases. CDR1 and CDR2 (germline): MGHRA, YSYEKL. V dropped 5 bases and J dropped 1 base, with 9 bases sitting between them. The CDR3 covers 15 residues. The CDR3 protein is CASSGGGSGANVLTF. DNA of the CDR3: TGCGCCAGCAGCGGCGGAGGTTCTGGGGCCAACGTCCTGACTTTC.

The chain recombines TRBV2 with TRBJ2-1; perhaps D is TRBD1 or TRBD2 (6 bases each). Per the germline V gene, CDR1 is SNHLY and CDR2 is FYNNEI. V lost 4 bases, J lost 7 bases, and 17 bases lay in between. The CDR3 runs to 15 residues. The CDR3 is CASSGRGAFVNEQFF. The CDR3 DNA reads TGTGCCAGCAGTGGGAGGGGGGCGTTTGTGAATGAGCAGTTCTTC.

The V and J genes are TRBV19 and TRBJ1-4; tentative D call: TRBD1 (5 bases). This CDR3 has 15 amino acids. V was shortened by 6 bases and J by 7 bases, with 18 bases between the two germline ends. Looked up from germline, CDR1 is LNHDA and CDR2 is SQIVND (reference sequence). CDR3: CASRPDSGGIEKLFF. The CDR3 DNA reads as TGTGCCAGTAGACCAGACAGCGGGGGGATTGAAAAACTGTTTTTT.

The V gene is TRBV6-5, the J gene TRBJ1-4; D unresolved. The CDR3 extends over 12 amino acids. V lost 6 bases and J 8 bases, leaving 10 bases between the germline ends. The germline V gene encodes CDR1 MNHEY and CDR2 SVGAGI. CDR3 sequence (DNA): TGTGCCAGCAGCACTGCGGGGGAAAAACTGTTTTTT. As protein: CASSTAGEKLFF.

V and J are TRBV19 and TRBJ1-2; 8 bases agree with TRBD1. Germline assignment: CDR1 LNHDA and CDR2 SQIVND (reference sequence). This CDR3 contains 15 residues. V lost 5 bases, J lost 5 bases, and 10 bases stayed unmatched. CDR3 sequence reads: CASSPGTGGGYGYTF. Here the CDR3 DNA reads TGTGCCAGTAGTCCCGGGACAGGCGGTGGATATGGCTACACCTTC.

This clone appeared once. This chain links TRBV4-1 with TRBJ1-4; 10 bases are shared with TRBD1. The V and J ends lost 1 base and 9 bases, in that order; junction bases with no gene match: 5. The germline CDR1 and CDR2 sequences are MGHRA and YSYEKL. This CDR3 comprises 15 residues. The CDR3: CASSQVGQGVQKLFF. CDR3 DNA sequence: TGCGCCAGCAGCCAAGTAGGACAGGGGGTTCAAAAACTGTTTTTT.

The genes are TRBV14 and TRBJ2-5, with 9 bases aligning to TRBD2. The CDR3 totals 16 residues. Trimming removed 5 bases from V and 4 bases from J; junction bases left unmatched: 11. Germline loops: CDR1 SGHDN, CDR2 FVKESK. The CDR3 protein is CASSGGGAGFGETQYF. The CDR3 DNA reads as TGTGCCAGCAGCGGCGGGGGGGCCGGGTTTGGAGAGACCCAGTACTTC.

This sequence joins TRBV9 and TRBJ1-3; D gene uncertain. CDR1 is SGDLS, CDR2 YYNGEE, per germline. The ends were cut back, 0 bases at V and 0 bases at J, with 7 bases in the middle. The CDR3 is made up of 15 amino acids. The CDR3 region has the DNA TGTGCCAGCAGCGTAGGCGCTAGCTCTGGAAACACCATATATTTT. This gives the protein CASSVGASSGNTIYF.

The rearrangement links TRBV15 to TRBJ1-1, with D perhaps TRBD1 (5 bases). The germline V gene has CDR1 LNHNV and CDR2 YYDKDF (reference sequence). The CDR3 runs to 16 residues. Trimming took 3 bases from V and 1 from J, leaving 15 bases between them. This CDR3 is CATSRFLRGGNTEAFF. CDR3 DNA sequence: TGTGCCACCAGCAGGTTCCTTCGGGGGGGGAACACTGAAGCTTTCTTT.

This chain links TRBV6-5 with TRBJ2-2, with TRBD2 as a possible D gene (5 bases). This CDR3 has 14 residues. Trimming took 4 bases from V and 3 from J, leaving 9 bases between them. Germline CDR1 is MNHEY and CDR2 is SVGAGI. The CDR3 region has the DNA TGTGCCAGCAGTTCCCCCGGGGACACCGGGGAGCTGTTTTTT. This gives the protein CASSSPGDTGELFF.

V is TRBV7-3 and J is TRBJ2-1; D is possibly TRBD1 (6 bases). With 1 base removed from V and 2 bases from J, the gap between germline ends came to 9 bases. CDR3 length: 15 residues. Per germline, CDR1 SGHTA and CDR2 FQGTGA. The CDR3 protein is CASSLIGQPYNEQFF. CDR3 coding DNA: TGTGCCAGCAGCTTAATAGGACAGCCCTACAATGAGCAGTTCTTC.

The chain joins TRBV12-3 or TRBV12-4 to TRBJ1-1; no clear D gene. V shed 6 bases and J shed 7 bases, with 12 bases lying between them. The CDR3 length is 12 residues. The CDR3 nucleotides are TGTGCCAGCAGCCCCGCCGGGAATGAAGCTTTCTTT. Translation: CASSPAGNEAFF.

This clone turned up a few times. This rearrangement joins TRBV6-5 to TRBJ2-7; 7 nucleotides match TRBD1. Germline assignment: CDR1 MNHEY and CDR2 SVGAGI. Losses at the gene ends were 5 bases for V and 5 bases for J; bases not matched to a gene: 6. CDR3 size: 13 residues. In DNA form, the CDR3 reads TGTGCCAGCAGTCGTAACGACAGGGACGAGCAGTACTTC. It is translated as CASSRNDRDEQYF.

V and J are TRBV7-2 and TRBJ1-2; a possible D gene is TRBD1 (6 bases). V shed 5 bases and J shed 0 bases, with 16 bases lying between them. Germline values: CDR1 SGHTA, CDR2 FQGNSA. This CDR3 comprises 16 residues. CDR3 coding DNA: TGTGCCAGCAGCCAAGGCGGACAGCGAGCTAACTATGGCTACACCTTC. Amino acid sequence: CASSQGGQRANYGYTF.